This entry lists 17 T cell receptor beta chains sequenced from one sample in a study of blood T cell repertoires in COVID-19. Assay used: immunoSEQ multiplex PCR; TCRdb lists only in-frame clones, some missing. The sample lists 150,000 to 200,000 clones, roughly 82% occurring once. Sequenced: peripheral blood. The receptors were sampled from a woman between 40 and 50 years old with COVID-19, enrolled during active disease.

The CDR3 is CASSRRGLPPQETQYF. The CDR3 coding sequence is TGTGCCAGCAGCCGCAGGGGGCTCCCGCCCCAAGAGACCCAGTACTTC. This chain links TRBV5-8 with TRBJ2-5; TRBD1 matches 8 bases. CDR1 is SGHTS, CDR2 YDEGEE, per germline. V lost 4 bases, J lost 1 base, and 9 bases stayed unmatched. This CDR3 contains 16 residues.

This clone was counted at least ten times. The rearrangement joins TRBV7-3 to TRBJ2-2; no clear D gene. The CDR3 length is 13 residues. Germline CDR1 and CDR2: SGHTA and FQGTGA. V lost 5 bases, J lost 6 bases, and 10 bases lay in between. The CDR3 is CASSTEFPGELFF. In DNA, the CDR3 is TGTGCCAGCAGCACTGAGTTTCCCGGGGAGCTGTTTTTT.

The chain is built from TRBV5-8 and TRBJ1-1, with TRBD1 identical over 7 bases. CDR1 and CDR2 (germline): SGHTS, YDEGEE. The V segment lost 5 bases and the J segment 0 bases; nucleotides outside the gene matches: 4. This CDR3 comprises 14 residues. The CDR3 nucleotides are TGTGCCAGCAGGCATGACAGGGTGAACACTGAAGCTTTCTTT. Its translation: CASRHDRVNTEAFF.

V is TRBV6-5 and J is TRBJ1-1, with D unclear. Trimming removed 6 bases from V and 2 bases from J, with 7 bases in between. Germline V gene data show CDR1 as MNHEY and CDR2 as SVGAGI. CDR3 size: 12 residues. The CDR3 loop reads CASRRTNTEAFF. For the CDR3, the DNA is TGTGCCAGCAGAAGAACAAACACTGAAGCTTTCTTT.

This sequence joins TRBV7-8 and TRBJ1-2; 7 bases are a match to TRBD1. Trimming cost V 5 bases and J 7 bases; bases outside gene matches: 10. CDR3 size: 14 residues. Germline CDR1 reads SGHVS; CDR2 reads FQNEAQ. CDR3 in DNA: TGTGCCAGCAGCCCCAGACAGGGCCAGAGTGGCTACACCTTC. It yields the protein CASSPRQGQSGYTF.

The V call is TRBV4-1, the J call TRBJ1-5, with 9 bases identical to TRBD1. Germline V gene lookup returns CDR1 MGHRA and CDR2 YSYEKL. The junction had 12 bases not matched to a gene; V was cut back by 3 bases and J by 0 bases. This CDR3 is 19 amino acids long. CDR3 residues: CASSQGAGTGPYSNQPQHF. In nucleotides, the CDR3 is TGCGCCAGCAGCCAGGGGGCCGGGACAGGGCCTTATAGCAATCAGCCCCAGCATTTT.

The V gene is TRBV6-5, the J gene TRBJ2-1; possibly TRBD2 for D (5 bases). This CDR3 comprises 15 residues. Germline loops: CDR1 MNHEY, CDR2 SVGAGI. V was trimmed by 6 bases and J by 4 bases, leaving 16 bases between them. The CDR3 loop reads CASRKDVAWYNEQFF. CDR3 nucleotide sequence: TGTGCCAGCAGAAAGGATGTAGCGTGGTACAATGAGCAGTTCTTC.

The V call is TRBV13, the J call TRBJ2-4; D might be TRBD2 (7 bases). With 2 bases removed from V and 7 bases from J, the gap between germline ends came to 12 bases. The CDR3 sequence is 14 residues long. CDR1 is PRHDT, CDR2 FYEKMQ, per germline (reference sequence). CDR3 in DNA: TGTGCCAGCAGCTTATGGGAGGGGGTCAACATTCAGTACTTC. Residues: CASSLWEGVNIQYF.

This chain links TRBV2 with TRBJ2-7; no definite D call. With 4 bases removed from V and 5 bases from J, the gap between germline ends came to 15 bases. Per the germline V gene, CDR1 is SNHLY and CDR2 is FYNNEI. CDR3 length: 14 amino acids. CDR3 amino acids: CASSVFLSRDEQYF. The CDR3 region has the DNA TGTGCCAGCAGTGTCTTTCTGTCTAGAGACGAGCAGTACTTC.

V usage is TRBV18 and J usage is TRBJ1-2; 9 bases align to TRBD1. Germline CDR1 is KGHSH and CDR2 is LQKENI. The CDR3 is 15 amino acids. V lost 4 bases, J lost 4 bases, and 7 bases stayed unmatched. For the CDR3, the DNA is TGTGCCAGCTCACGCTCGGGACAGGGCGGCTATGGCTACACCTTC. This encodes CASSRSGQGGYGYTF.

This clone was recorded only once. The V gene is TRBV5-1, the J gene TRBJ2-1; no definite D call. Germline V gene lookup returns CDR1 SGHRS and CDR2 YFSETQ. V lost 0 bases, J lost 9 bases, and 13 bases lay in between. The CDR3 covers 14 residues. CDR3 DNA: TGCGCCAGCAGCTTGGTGGTTTCAGGCCCTGAGCAGTTCTTC. This translates into CASSLVVSGPEQFF.

CDR3: CASSRGTGYGYTF. CDR3 nucleotides: TGCGCCAGCAGCCGCGGGACAGGGTATGGCTACACCTTC. This chain links TRBV10-1 with TRBJ1-2; 9 nucleotides match TRBD1. The V and J ends lost 6 bases and 5 bases, in that order; junction bases with no gene match: 4. The CDR3 loop spans 13 amino acids. Germline V gives CDR1 WNHNN, CDR2 SYGVQD (reference sequence).

This clone was observed a few times. The rearrangement uses TRBV27 and TRBJ1-2; TRBD1 aligns across 9 bases. The CDR3 contains 17 residues. V lost 2 bases, J lost 1 base, and 8 bases stayed unmatched. Germline lookup yields CDR1 MNHEY and CDR2 SMNVEV (reference sequence). Written as DNA, the CDR3 is TGTGCCAGCAGTTTAACCTACGGGACAGGGTTTAACTATGGCTACACCTTC. This codes for CASSLTYGTGFNYGYTF.

The chain carries TRBV12-3 or TRBV12-4 and TRBJ1-5, with a weak D call TRBD1 (5 bases). Trimming removed 3 bases from V and 4 bases from J, with 7 bases in between. This CDR3 has 13 amino acids. The CDR3 DNA sequence: TGTGCCAGCAGTTTTGGGGCGAATCAGCCCCAGCATTTT. Its protein is CASSFGANQPQHF.

This chain links TRBV5-1 with TRBJ2-1, with no clear D. This CDR3 has 12 amino acids. From germline, CDR1 is SGHRS and CDR2 YFSETQ. Trimming took 3 bases from V and 6 from J, leaving 7 bases between them. CDR3: CASSSSGNEQFF. Here the CDR3 DNA reads TGCGCCAGCAGCTCTAGTGGCAATGAGCAGTTCTTC.

V and J are TRBV9 and TRBJ2-1, with D perhaps TRBD2 (7 bases). With 3 bases removed from V and 8 bases from J, the gap between germline ends came to 15 bases. CDR3 length: 14 amino acids. Germline CDR1 SGDLS, CDR2 YYNGEE. This CDR3 reads CASSALTGRDEQFF. CDR3 coding DNA: TGTGCCAGCAGCGCCCTCACAGGGAGGGATGAGCAGTTCTTC.

The CDR3 nucleotides are TGTGCCAGCAGTGGCGGGACTAGCGCAATGTACGAGCAGTACTTC. This codes for CASSGGTSAMYEQYF. This chain connects TRBV2 to TRBJ2-7; 10 nucleotides align to TRBD2. After removal of 4 bases from V and 4 bases from J, the junction contained 7 bases not matched to a gene. Per germline, CDR1 SNHLY and CDR2 FYNNEI. This CDR3 contains 15 residues.